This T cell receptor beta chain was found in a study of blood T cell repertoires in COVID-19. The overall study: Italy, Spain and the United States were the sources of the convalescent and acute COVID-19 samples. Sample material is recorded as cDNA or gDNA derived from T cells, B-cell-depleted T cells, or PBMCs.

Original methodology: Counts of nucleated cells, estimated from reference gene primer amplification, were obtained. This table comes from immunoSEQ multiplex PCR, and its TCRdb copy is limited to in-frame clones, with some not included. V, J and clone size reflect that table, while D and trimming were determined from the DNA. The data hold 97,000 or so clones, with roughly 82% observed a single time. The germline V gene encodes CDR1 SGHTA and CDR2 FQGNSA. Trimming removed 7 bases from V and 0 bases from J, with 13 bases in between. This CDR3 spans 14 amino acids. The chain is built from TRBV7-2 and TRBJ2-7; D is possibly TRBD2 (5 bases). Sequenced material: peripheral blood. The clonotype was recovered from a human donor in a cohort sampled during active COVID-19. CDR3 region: CASTGNRASYEQYF. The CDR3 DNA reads TGTGCCAGCACGGGGAACAGAGCCTCCTACGAGCAGTACTTC. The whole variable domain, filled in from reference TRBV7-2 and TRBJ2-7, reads GAGVSQSPSNKVTEKGKDVELRCDPISGHTALYWYRQSLGQGLEFLIYFQGNSAPDKSGLPSDRFSAERTGGSVSTLTIQRTQQEDSAVYLCASTGNRASYEQYFGPGTRLTVT.